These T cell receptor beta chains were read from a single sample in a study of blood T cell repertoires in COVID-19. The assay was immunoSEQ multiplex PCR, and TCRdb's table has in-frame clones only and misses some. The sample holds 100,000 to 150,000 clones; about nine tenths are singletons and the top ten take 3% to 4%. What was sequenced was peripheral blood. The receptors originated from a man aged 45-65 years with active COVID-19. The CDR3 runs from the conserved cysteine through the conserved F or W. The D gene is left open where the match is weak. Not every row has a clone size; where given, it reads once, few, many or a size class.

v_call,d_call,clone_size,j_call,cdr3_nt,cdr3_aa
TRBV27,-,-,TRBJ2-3,TGTGCCAGCAGTACGCAGAGCACAGATACGCAGTATTTT,CASSTQSTDTQYF
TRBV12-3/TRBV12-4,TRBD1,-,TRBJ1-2,TGTGCCAGCCTAATACAGGGGCTTGGCTACACCTTC,CASLIQGLGYTF
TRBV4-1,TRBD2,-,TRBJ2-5,TGCGCCAGCAGTAACGAGGATCCGGGGGGGGACTCCATCCAAGAGACCCAGTACTTC,CASSNEDPGGDSIQETQYF
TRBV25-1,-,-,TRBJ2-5,TGTGCCAGCAGTGATGGGACTCTCTTGAAGGGCGAGACCCAGTACTTC,CASSDGTLLKGETQYF
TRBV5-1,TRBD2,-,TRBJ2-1,TGCGCCAGCAGCCCACCGCTAGCGGGCTTCGCCAATGAGCAGTTCTTC,CASSPPLAGFANEQFF
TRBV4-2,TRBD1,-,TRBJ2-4,TGTGCCAGCAGCCAAGTAGGGACAGGGAAAAACATTCAGTACTTC,CASSQVGTGKNIQYF
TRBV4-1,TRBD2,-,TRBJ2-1,TGCGCCAGCAGCCAACCGGGACTAGCGGGAGTCGATGAGCAGTTCTTC,CASSQPGLAGVDEQFF
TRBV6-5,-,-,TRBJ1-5,TGTGCCAGCAGCCACGCCAGGGAGGAGCCCCAGCATTTT,CASSHAREEPQHF
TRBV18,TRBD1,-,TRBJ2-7,TGTGCCAGCTCACAACCCGGGACAGGGGGGGTCTACGAGCAGTACTTC,CASSQPGTGGVYEQYF
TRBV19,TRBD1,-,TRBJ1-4,TGTGCCAGTAGTATTTCCGGGACAGGGTTCGGGAATGAAAAACTGTTTTTT,CASSISGTGFGNEKLFF
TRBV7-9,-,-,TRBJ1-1,TGTGCCAGCAGCTTAGACTCCTTGTCCACTGGTGCTGAAGCTTTCTTT,CASSLDSLSTGAEAFF
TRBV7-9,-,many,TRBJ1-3,TGTGCCGCCTCACTCCCCGGCTCTGGAAACACCATATATTTT,CAASLPGSGNTIYF
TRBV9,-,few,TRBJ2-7,TGTGCCAGCAGCCCCTCGGACATTCCCCGTGTGGAGCAGTACTTC,CASSPSDIPRVEQYF
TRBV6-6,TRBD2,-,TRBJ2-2,TGTGCCAGCACCACGGGACTAGACACCGGGGAGCTGTTTTTT,CASTTGLDTGELFF